This T cell receptor beta chain was profiled in a study of blood T cell repertoires in COVID-19. As processed by the authors: Amplification with reference gene primers provided the estimates of nucleated cell counts. Assay: immunoSEQ multiplex PCR; the TCRdb copy retains only in-frame clones and omits some. For V, J and clone size, that table is used; D and trimming come from the DNA. Seen here are 150,000 to 200,000 clones, roughly nine tenths observed once, and the top ten hold about 0.72%. Germline V CDR1 and CDR2: MNHEY, SMNVEV (reference sequence). J lost 9 bases, V lost 8 bases, and 5 bases had no gene match. The CDR3 runs to 12 residues.

The specimen sequenced was peripheral blood. The chain combines TRBV27 with TRBJ1-5; 9 bases are a match to TRBD1. The TCR was taken from a woman in her 70s with acute or convalescent COVID-19. Here the CDR3 reads CASGTGIRPQHF. In nucleotides, the CDR3 is TGTGCCAGCGGGACAGGGATACGGCCCCAGCATTTT.